The sequence of this TCR beta chain was determined in a study of PD-1 blockade in classical Hodgkin lymphoma. Across the study: Patients were dosed intravenously with nivolumab at 3 mg/kg every 2 weeks. Whole-study results and caveats: Nivolumab starters within 1 year of ASCT were excluded.

Using immunoSEQ multiplex PCR, the repertoire was profiled, and TCRdb retains in-frame clones only, with some absent. This sample has over 35,000 clones; about 85% occur once, and the top ten carry around 5%. Every patient was affected by relapse after autologous stem cell transplantation, while exposure to brentuximab vedotin was not uniform. Complete response, partial response or progressive disease was each patient's best response. Trimming removed 1 base from V and 13 bases from J; junction bases left unmatched: 14. This CDR3 comprises 16 residues. Germline assignment: CDR1 LGHNA and CDR2 YNFKEQ. This clone was detected only once. Antigen: not known.

This clonotype originated in a human donor with classical Hodgkin lymphoma. The source was peripheral blood mononuclear cells (PBMCs), collected before the second cycle of nivolumab. V and J are TRBV4-2 and TRBJ2-3; 10 nucleotides agree with TRBD2. CDR3 loop: CASSQASGGGTKREYF. The CDR3 coding sequence is TGTGCCAGCAGCCAAGCCAGCGGGGGGGGGACCAAAAGGGAGTATTTT.